This T cell receptor (beta chain) was recorded in a study of T cell responses to AZD1222 COVID-19 vaccine. Data came from immunoSEQ multiplex PCR; TCRdb stores just in-frame clones and leaves some out. The sample consists of over 150,000 clones, roughly 94% of them appearing once. Trimming took off 2 bases at V and 5 bases at J, with 7 bases between the two ends. CDR3 size: 13 residues. CDR1 and CDR2 from the germline V gene are ENHRY and SYGVKD. This receptor was identified in an adult in good health. The rearrangement joins TRBV10-3 to TRBJ1-5, with no clear D. The input for sequencing was peripheral blood, taken on day 0 of MenACWY control vaccination. The CDR3 sequence is CAISEGSDQPQHF. The CDR3 nucleotides read TGTGCCATCAGTGAGGGCAGCGATCAGCCCCAGCATTTT.